A selection of T cell receptor beta chains follows, all from one sample in a study of T-cell memory formation after mild COVID-19. TCRdb processed the 5' RACE reads anew with MiXCR; each CDR3 protein has one entry. The sample carries approximately 60,000 distinct CDR3 sequences, 9.3% recorded once. Source material: PBMCs or a T cell subset sorted from them (not recorded which). Source of these receptors: a man between 18 and 35 years old who had mild COVID-19 (a few samples of this study predate the infection). Cell type and time point are not known. CDR3s include the opening cysteine and the closing phenylalanine or tryptophan. The D gene is left open where the match is weak. Only some rows state a clone size, as once, few, many or a class for expanded clones.

cdr3_aa cdr3_nt d_call j_call clone_size v_call
CASSLEQYNSPLHF TGTGCCAGCAGCTTAGAGCAGTATAATTCACCCCTCCACTTT NA TRBJ1-6 NA TRBV7-9
CASSRGLADSYNEQFF TGTGCCAGTAGCCGGGGTTTAGCGGACTCCTACAATGAGCAGTTCTTC NA TRBJ2-1 few TRBV19
CASSLEGYGTPAEAFF TGTGCCAGCAGCTTGGAAGGGTACGGGACGCCGGCTGAAGCTTTCTTT NA TRBJ1-1 many TRBV5-6
CASSPGLAGAFF TGTGCCAGCAGCCCCGGACTAGCGGGGGCGTTCTTC TRBD2 TRBJ2-1 few TRBV7-2
CASSSFRAGGSTYGYTF TGTGCCAGCAGCTCGTTCCGTGCGGGAGGCTCGACCTATGGCTACACCTTC NA TRBJ1-2 many TRBV11-2
CSFGTDGNTIYF TGCAGCTTTGGGACAGATGGAAACACCATATATTTT TRBD1 TRBJ1-3 few TRBV29-1
CASSPSTGTGELFF TGTGCTAGCAGCCCGAGCACAGGGACCGGGGAGCTGTTTTTT NA TRBJ2-2 few TRBV7-7
CASSQSEAGGSSAGQETQYF TGCGCCAGCAGTCAATCGGAAGCGGGGGGGTCCTCGGCAGGTCAAGAGACCCAGTACTTC TRBD2 TRBJ2-5 few TRBV23-1
CASSYLQRGVQFF TGTGCCAGCAGTTACCTTCAGCGGGGGGTGCAGTTCTTC TRBD2 TRBJ2-1 NA TRBV6-2/TRBV6-3
CASREQGWSEAFF TGTGCCAGCAGGGAGCAGGGGTGGTCTGAAGCTTTCTTT NA TRBJ1-1 NA TRBV25-1
CASSLSPDQPQHF TGCGCCAGCAGCTTGTCCCCGGATCAGCCCCAGCATTTT NA TRBJ1-5 many TRBV5-1
CASSLMGSGSYNEQFF TGTGCCAGCAGCTTAATGGGCAGCGGAAGTTACAATGAGCAGTTCTTC NA TRBJ2-1 NA TRBV7-3
CASSLEKGRFNSPLHF TGTGCCAGCAGTTTGGAGAAGGGGAGGTTTAATTCACCCCTCCACTTT NA TRBJ1-6 NA TRBV6-5
CASSLAVTGELFF TGTGCCAGCAGCTTGGCCGTCACCGGGGAGCTGTTTTTT NA TRBJ2-2 many TRBV5-5
CASSLAPGRILDSSGANVLTF TGCGCCAGCAGCTTGGCCCCTGGACGAATTTTGGACAGCTCTGGGGCCAACGTCCTGACTTTC NA TRBJ2-6 few TRBV5-1
CASRPGTASGYEQYF TGTGCCAGCAGACCAGGCACGGCTAGCGGATACGAGCAGTACTTC TRBD2 TRBJ2-7 many TRBV7-9
CASSYRDRNTEAFF TGTGCCAGCAGCTACCGGGACAGGAATACTGAAGCTTTCTTT TRBD1 TRBJ1-1 NA TRBV7-2
CASSRAGMNTEAFF TGTGCCAGCAGTCGAGCGGGAATGAACACTGAAGCTTTCTTT NA TRBJ1-1 few TRBV12-3/TRBV12-4
CASSPLTVPSGANVLTF TGTGCCAGCTCACCACTGACAGTTCCCTCTGGGGCCAACGTCCTGACTTTC NA TRBJ2-6 many TRBV18
CASSLTSGVSGTQYF TGTGCCAGCAGCTTAACTAGCGGGGTATCCGGGACCCAGTACTTC TRBD2 TRBJ2-5 many TRBV7-2
CASSLMDEQYF TGTGCCAGCAGCTTGATGGACGAGCAGTACTTC NA TRBJ2-7 NA TRBV5-4
CASSLALGTDTQYF TGTGCTAGCAGCTTAGCGCTAGGCACAGATACGCAGTATTTT NA TRBJ2-3 few TRBV7-7
CASSLVVMGTEAFF TGCGCCAGCAGCTTGGTAGTAATGGGCACTGAAGCTTTCTTT NA TRBJ1-1 few TRBV5-1
CASSLRRSEGGYTF TGTGCCAGCAGCTTGAGGAGGTCCGAAGGCGGCTACACCTTC NA TRBJ1-2 NA TRBV7-2
CASSPSMNRGLGFSPLHF TGTGCCAGCTCACCCTCTATGAACAGGGGCCTTGGATTTTCACCCCTCCACTTT TRBD1 TRBJ1-6 few TRBV18
CASSPYSADTQYF TGTGCCAGCAGCCCCTACTCGGCAGATACGCAGTATTTT NA TRBJ2-3 NA TRBV7-2
CASSLESALAKQFF TGCGCCAGCAGCTTGGAATCCGCCCTGGCGAAGCAGTTCTTC NA TRBJ2-1 NA TRBV5-1
CASSALAGGYNEQFF TGTGCCAGCAGCGCCCTAGCGGGGGGGTACAATGAGCAGTTCTTC TRBD2 TRBJ2-1 few TRBV5-4
CASSSPGQGYEQYF TGTGCCAGCAGCTCGCCGGGACAGGGCTACGAGCAGTACTTC TRBD1 TRBJ2-7 many TRBV7-2
CATSDGTGTVGNEQFF TGTGCCACCAGTGATGGAACCGGGACAGTGGGCAATGAGCAGTTCTTC TRBD1 TRBJ2-1 NA TRBV24-1
CSARVGGGNYGYTF TGCAGTGCTAGAGTGGGAGGGGGTAACTATGGCTACACCTTC NA TRBJ1-2 many TRBV20-1
CSVEPGGAKNIQYF TGCAGCGTTGAACCTGGGGGAGCCAAAAACATTCAGTACTTC NA TRBJ2-4 few TRBV29-1
CASSLGDRGEQYF TGCGCCAGCAGCTTGGGGGACAGGGGCGAGCAGTACTTC TRBD1 TRBJ2-7 many TRBV5-1
CASSEFPAAAGGELFF TGTGCCAGCAGTGAATTCCCAGCGGCGGCGGGCGGGGAGCTGTTTTTT NA TRBJ2-2 NA TRBV2
CASSLSGDSEETQYF TGTGCCAGCAGCTTAAGTGGGGACTCAGAAGAGACCCAGTACTTC NA TRBJ2-5 few TRBV11-1
CASHLGNPKETQYF TGTGCCAGTCACCTAGGCAACCCAAAAGAGACCCAGTACTTC NA TRBJ2-5 many TRBV7-2
CSAQDTLGLDTQYF TGCAGTGCTCAAGACACACTGGGCTTAGATACGCAGTATTTT NA TRBJ2-3 many TRBV20-1
CASSHPGQVGRDNNSPLHF TGCGCCAGCAGCCATCCGGGACAAGTAGGGAGAGACAATAATTCACCCCTCCACTTT NA TRBJ1-6 few TRBV4-3
CASSQRLRETQYF TGCGCCAGCAGCCAACGTCTCCGGGAGACCCAGTACTTC NA TRBJ2-5 many TRBV4-3
CDSSSPGQGNEKLFF TGTGACAGCAGCTCACCGGGACAGGGGAATGAAAAACTGTTTTTT TRBD1 TRBJ1-4 NA TRBV5-8
CASSGTYLPDTQYF TGTGCCAGCAGTGGGACCTACCTTCCGGATACGCAGTATTTT NA TRBJ2-3 many TRBV6-2/TRBV6-3
CASSFGQGERDGYTF TGCGCCAGCAGCTTCGGACAGGGGGAAAGGGATGGCTACACCTTC TRBD1 TRBJ1-2 NA TRBV5-1
CASSQDLTQKLFF TGCGCCAGCAGCCAAGATCTAACTCAAAAACTGTTTTTT NA TRBJ1-4 NA TRBV4-3
CASSLGASGDTDTQYF TGCGCCAGCAGCTTGGGGGCTAGCGGAGACACAGATACGCAGTATTTT TRBD2 TRBJ2-3 many TRBV5-1
CASSPFYSGNTIYF TGTGCCAGCAGCCCTTTCTACTCTGGAAACACCATATATTTT NA TRBJ1-3 once TRBV7-2
CASSYQLAGNTIYF TGTGCCAGCAGTTACCAGCTTGCAGGAAACACCATATATTTT NA TRBJ1-3 few TRBV6-6
CASSLGLAGGLGIQYF TGTGCCAGCAGCCTAGGACTAGCGGGGGGGCTCGGCATTCAGTACTTC TRBD2 TRBJ2-4 NA TRBV7-2
CASSGTSGGETQYF TGCGCCAGCAGCGGTACTAGCGGGGGAGAGACCCAGTACTTC TRBD2 TRBJ2-5 many TRBV5-1
CASTKTGTHNSYEQYF TGTGCCAGCACGAAGACCGGGACACATAACTCCTACGAGCAGTACTTC NA TRBJ2-7 NA TRBV27
CASSQEGNEKLFF TGTGCCAGCAGCCAAGAGGGTAATGAAAAACTGTTTTTT NA TRBJ1-4 NA TRBV3-1
CASSLQAPGSDEQFF TGCGCCAGCAGCTTGCAAGCCCCCGGGAGCGATGAGCAGTTCTTC NA TRBJ2-1 many TRBV5-1
CASHRGGIQETQYF TGTGCCAGCCACCGCGGGGGGATTCAAGAGACCCAGTACTTC TRBD2 TRBJ2-5 many TRBV6-5
CASKPGQGPYEQYF TGTGCCAGCAAACCGGGACAGGGCCCCTACGAGCAGTACTTC TRBD1 TRBJ2-7 few TRBV7-2
CASSLPDTSSYNEQFF TGTGCCAGTAGTCTCCCCGACACTAGCTCCTACAATGAGCAGTTCTTC NA TRBJ2-1 few TRBV19
CASSYGIRVNTEAFF TGTGCCAGCAGTTACGGGATCAGGGTGAACACTGAAGCTTTCTTT NA TRBJ1-1 few TRBV6-5
CASSESKLTDTQYF TGCGCCAGCAGTGAGTCGAAGCTGACAGATACGCAGTATTTT NA TRBJ2-3 NA TRBV10-2